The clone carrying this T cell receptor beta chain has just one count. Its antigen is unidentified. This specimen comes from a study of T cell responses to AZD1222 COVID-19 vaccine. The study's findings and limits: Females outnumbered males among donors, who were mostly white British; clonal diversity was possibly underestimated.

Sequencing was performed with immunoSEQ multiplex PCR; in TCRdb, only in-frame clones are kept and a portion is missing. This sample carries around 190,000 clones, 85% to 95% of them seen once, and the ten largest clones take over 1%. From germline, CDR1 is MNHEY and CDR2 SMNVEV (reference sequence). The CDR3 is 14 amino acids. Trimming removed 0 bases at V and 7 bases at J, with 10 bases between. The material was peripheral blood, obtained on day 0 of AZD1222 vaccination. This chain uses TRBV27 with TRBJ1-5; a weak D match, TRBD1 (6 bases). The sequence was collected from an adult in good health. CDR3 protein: CASSLSGGAQPQHF. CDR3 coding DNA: TGTGCCAGCAGTTTATCAGGGGGGGCCCAGCCCCAGCATTTT.